What follows are 13 T cell receptor beta chains derived from one specimen sequenced in a study of shared clonotypes between healthy human individuals (dated by TCRdb to the early 2020s). Library generation was performed with the immunoSEQ multiplex PCR assay. TCRdb's version of the immuneACCESS table is confined to in-frame rearrangements and falls short of the full clone set. An unresolved V gene accounts for under half of the shortfall where checked; the remainder is of unknown origin. This sample comprises 1.4 million to 1.5 million clones, about 96% of them detected only once. The ten largest clones add up to about 1.2% of the sample. Sample: naive CD4+ T cells sorted from blood. The cell subset or site label, read with the paper, signifies: CD45RA+ positively selected. The receptor set was obtained from a man aged 25-40 years in good health.

The chain carries TRBV6-5 and TRBJ2-1; D ambiguous. Germline V gene data show CDR1 as MNHEY and CDR2 as SVGAGI. This CDR3 comprises 13 residues. With 0 bases removed from V and 10 bases from J, the gap between germline ends came to 10 bases. For the CDR3, the DNA is TGTGCCAGCAGTTACTCGGTTAACCTCGAGCAGTTCTTC. Protein sequence: CASSYSVNLEQFF.

J is TRBJ1-3 and V is TRBV2; the match to TRBD1 covers 10 bases. J gave up 5 bases and V 3 bases, and 1 base lay outside the gene matches. From germline, CDR1 is SNHLY and CDR2 FYNNEI. The CDR3 has 14 residues. The DNA of the CDR3 is TGTGCCAGCAGTGAGGGACAGGGGCGAAACACCATATATTTT. This encodes CASSEGQGRNTIYF.

The chain combines TRBV7-3 with TRBJ2-2; tentatively, D is TRBD1 or TRBD2 (5 bases each). Trimming removed 0 bases at V and 5 bases at J, with 10 bases between. The CDR3 contains 15 residues. Germline V lookup: CDR1 SGHTA, CDR2 FQGTGA. The CDR3 DNA sequence: TGTGCCAGCAGCTTAACCGGCTGGGGGACCGGGGAGCTGTTTTTT. It yields the protein CASSLTGWGTGELFF.

The CDR3 region is CAWSSPIYTGELFF. The CDR3 DNA reads as TGTGCCTGGAGCAGCCCCATTTACACCGGGGAGCTGTTTTTT. The rearrangement joins TRBV30 to TRBJ2-2, with unresolved D. Trimming took 3 bases from V and 3 from J, leaving 11 bases between them. Germline CDR1 and CDR2: GTSNPN and SVGIG (reference sequence). CDR3 length equals 14 residues.

This clone was counted once. This chain joins TRBV18 and TRBJ2-7, with no clear D. Trimming pared 2 bases from V and 3 bases from J, leaving 8 bases between. The germline gives CDR1 KGHSH, CDR2 LQKENI. CDR3 length: 13 amino acids. Here the CDR3 DNA reads TGTGCCAGCTCACCAGACCAGCACTACGAGCAGTACTTC. It yields the protein CASSPDQHYEQYF.

The chain has TRBV5-5 and TRBJ2-3; TRBD1 aligns across 7 bases. Germline V gene lookup returns CDR1 SGHKS and CDR2 YYEKEE (reference sequence). V gave up 4 bases and J gave up 13 bases; unmatched junction bases: 9. CDR3 length: 12 amino acids. The CDR3 loop reads CASSTAGTVEYF. The CDR3, as DNA: TGTGCCAGCAGCACCGCCGGGACAGTAGAGTATTTT.

The V and J genes are TRBV7-2 and TRBJ2-5, with D possibly called TRBD1 or TRBD2 (5 bases each). There are 14 residues in the CDR3. The germline CDR1 and CDR2 sequences are SGHTA and FQGNSA. Between the trimmed V and J ends, which lost 7 bases and 5 bases, there was a span of 17 bases. The CDR3 reads CASTRGQGGETQYF. For the CDR3, the DNA is TGTGCCAGCACGAGGGGCCAGGGTGGGGAGACCCAGTACTTC.

The CDR3 nucleotides read TGTGCCAGCAGCCGGGACAGCCGGGGGCCCCAGCATTTT. Translated: CASSRDSRGPQHF. The chain joins TRBV5-8 to TRBJ1-5, with 7 bases aligning to TRBD1. Germline V gene data show CDR1 as SGHTS and CDR2 as YDEGEE. The CDR3 covers 13 residues. V lost 4 bases and J lost 9; bases outside the gene matches: 7.

The chain uses TRBV18 and TRBJ2-7, with 11 bases identical to TRBD2. CDR3 length: 15 amino acids. V shed 1 base, J shed 7 bases, and the junction held 6 bases outside the gene matches. Germline values: CDR1 KGHSH, CDR2 LQKENI. The DNA for the CDR3 is TGTGCCAGCTCACCACTTAGCGGGAGGGCGGAGGAGCAGTACTTC. Its protein product is CASSPLSGRAEEQYF.

This chain uses TRBV11-3 with TRBJ2-5; D unresolved. The V end was cut by 3 bases, the J end by 2 bases, with 7 bases between. CDR1 and CDR2 from the germline V gene are SGHNT and YENEEA. This CDR3 has 13 amino acids. This CDR3 is CASSFGPQETQYF. CDR3 DNA sequence: TGTGCCAGCAGCTTCGGACCGCAAGAGACCCAGTACTTC.

As for this clone: The sample carries other DNA sequences with the same CDR3. The J gene is TRBJ2-3, the V gene TRBV28; D call uncertain. Trimming removed 4 bases at V and 5 bases at J, with 4 bases between. CDR1 and CDR2 (germline): MDHEN, SYDVKM. There are 11 residues in the CDR3. CDR3: CASSSVDTQYF. For the CDR3, the DNA is TGTGCCAGCAGTTCCGTAGATACGCAGTATTTT.

The V gene is TRBV9, the J gene TRBJ2-3; D may be TRBD1 (6 bases). CDR1 SGDLS and CDR2 YYNGEE come from the germline V gene. The CDR3 is 14 residues long. V was trimmed by 1 base and J by 4 bases, leaving 10 bases between them. CDR3 DNA sequence: TGTGCCAGCAGCGTACAGGGGATCTCAGATACGCAGTATTTT. Translation gives CASSVQGISDTQYF.

Concerning this clone: Within the sample, other DNA sequences also encode this same CDR3. The gene calls are TRBV5-6 and TRBJ2-3, with unresolved D. The CDR3 has 15 amino acids. V was trimmed by 2 bases and J by 1 base, leaving 11 bases between them. Germline CDR1 reads SGHDT; CDR2 reads YYEEEE. In nucleotides, the CDR3 is TGTGCCAGCAGCTTATTGGACCGCGGCACAGATACGCAGTATTTT. Translation: CASSLLDRGTDTQYF.